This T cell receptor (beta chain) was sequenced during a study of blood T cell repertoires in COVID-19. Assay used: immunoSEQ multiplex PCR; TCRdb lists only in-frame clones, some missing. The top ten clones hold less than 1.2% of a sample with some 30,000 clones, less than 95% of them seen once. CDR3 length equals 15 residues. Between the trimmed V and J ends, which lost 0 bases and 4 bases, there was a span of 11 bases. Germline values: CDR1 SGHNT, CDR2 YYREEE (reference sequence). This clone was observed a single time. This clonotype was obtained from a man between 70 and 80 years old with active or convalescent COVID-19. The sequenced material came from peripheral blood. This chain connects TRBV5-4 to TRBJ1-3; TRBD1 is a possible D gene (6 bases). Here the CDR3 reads CASSLGFGQGNTIYF. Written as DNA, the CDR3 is TGTGCCAGCAGCTTGGGGTTCGGACAGGGAAACACCATATATTTT.